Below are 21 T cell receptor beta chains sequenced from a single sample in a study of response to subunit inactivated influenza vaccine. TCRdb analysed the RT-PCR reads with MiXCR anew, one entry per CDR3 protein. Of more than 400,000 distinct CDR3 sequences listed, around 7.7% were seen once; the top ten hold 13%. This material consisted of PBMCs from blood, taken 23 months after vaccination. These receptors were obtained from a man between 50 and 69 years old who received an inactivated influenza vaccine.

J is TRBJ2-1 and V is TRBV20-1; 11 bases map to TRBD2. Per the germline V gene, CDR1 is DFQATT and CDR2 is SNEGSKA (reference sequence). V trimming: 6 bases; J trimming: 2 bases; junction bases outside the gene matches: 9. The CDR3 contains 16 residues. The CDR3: CSATVGTSGTYNEQFF. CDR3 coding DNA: TGCAGTGCCACCGTTGGGACTAGCGGAACCTACAATGAGCAGTTCTTC.

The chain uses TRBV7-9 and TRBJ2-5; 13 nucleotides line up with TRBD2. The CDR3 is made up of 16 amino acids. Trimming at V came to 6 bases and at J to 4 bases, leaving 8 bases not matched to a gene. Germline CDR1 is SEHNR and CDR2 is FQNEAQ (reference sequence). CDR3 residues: CASRRTSGSGRETQYF. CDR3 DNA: TGTGCCAGCAGAAGGACTAGCGGGAGCGGTCGAGAGACCCAGTACTTC.

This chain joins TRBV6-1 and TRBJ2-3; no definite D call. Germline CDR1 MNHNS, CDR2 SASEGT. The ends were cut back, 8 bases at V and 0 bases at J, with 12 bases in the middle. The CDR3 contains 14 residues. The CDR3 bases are TGTGCCAGCCGCCCATTTGGTAGCACAGATACGCAGTATTTT. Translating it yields CASRPFGSTDTQYF.

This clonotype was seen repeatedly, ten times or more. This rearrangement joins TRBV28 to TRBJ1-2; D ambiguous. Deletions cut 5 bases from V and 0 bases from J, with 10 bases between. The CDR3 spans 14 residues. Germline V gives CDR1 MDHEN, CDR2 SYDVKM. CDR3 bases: TGTGCCAGCAGTCCCCTAACAGCTAACTATGGCTACACCTTC. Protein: CASSPLTANYGYTF.

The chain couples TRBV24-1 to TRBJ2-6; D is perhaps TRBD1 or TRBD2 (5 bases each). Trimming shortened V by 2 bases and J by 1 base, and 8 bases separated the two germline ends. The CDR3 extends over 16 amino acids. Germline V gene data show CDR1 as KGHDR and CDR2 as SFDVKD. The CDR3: CATSDYGTSGANVLTF. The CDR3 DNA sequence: TGTGCCACCAGTGATTATGGGACGTCTGGGGCCAACGTCCTGACTTTC.

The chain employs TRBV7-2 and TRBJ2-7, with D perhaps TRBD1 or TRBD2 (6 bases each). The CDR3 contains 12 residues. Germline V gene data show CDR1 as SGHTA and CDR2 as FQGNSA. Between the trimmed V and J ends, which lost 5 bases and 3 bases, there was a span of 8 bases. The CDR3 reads CASSEGGYEQYF. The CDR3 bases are TGTGCCAGCAGCGAGGGGGGCTACGAGCAGTACTTC.

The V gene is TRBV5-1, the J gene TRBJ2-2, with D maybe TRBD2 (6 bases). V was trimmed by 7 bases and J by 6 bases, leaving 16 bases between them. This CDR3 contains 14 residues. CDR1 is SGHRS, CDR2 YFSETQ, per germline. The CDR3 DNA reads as TGCGCCAGCGCGGGACTGGCCGCATCCGGGGAGCTGTTTTTT. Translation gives CASAGLAASGELFF.

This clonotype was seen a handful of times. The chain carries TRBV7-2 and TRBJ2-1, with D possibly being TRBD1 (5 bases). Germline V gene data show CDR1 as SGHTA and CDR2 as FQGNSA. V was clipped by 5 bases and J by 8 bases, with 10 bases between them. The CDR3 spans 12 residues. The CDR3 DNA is TGTGCCAGCAGCACCCAGGGTCATGAGCAGTTCTTC. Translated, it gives CASSTQGHEQFF.

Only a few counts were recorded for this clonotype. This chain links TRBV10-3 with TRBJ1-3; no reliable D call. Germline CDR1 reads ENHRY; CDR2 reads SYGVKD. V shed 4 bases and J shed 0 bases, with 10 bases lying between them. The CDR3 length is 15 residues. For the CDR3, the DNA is TGTGCCATCAGTGTAGTGGCAGCCTCTGGAAACACCATATATTTT. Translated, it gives CAISVVAASGNTIYF.

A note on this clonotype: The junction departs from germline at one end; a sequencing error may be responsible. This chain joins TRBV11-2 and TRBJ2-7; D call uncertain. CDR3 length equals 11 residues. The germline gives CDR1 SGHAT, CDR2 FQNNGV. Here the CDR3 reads CASSLDSGADF. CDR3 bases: TGTGCCAGCAGCTTAGACAGTGGTGCGGACTTC.

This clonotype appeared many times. The chain's CDR3 is CASSLDNTGELFF. CDR3 sequence (DNA): TGTGCCAGCAGCTTAGATAACACCGGGGAGCTGTTTTTT. V and J are TRBV11-3 and TRBJ2-2; no firm D call. The germline CDR1 and CDR2 sequences are SGHNT and YENEEA. The CDR3 is made up of 13 amino acids. V lost 0 bases and J lost 2, with 1 base in between.

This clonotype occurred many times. The CDR3 reads CASSQVGQTGNTIYF. The CDR3 bases are TGTGCCAGCAGCCAAGTAGGACAGACTGGAAACACCATATATTTT. The chain combines TRBV4-2 with TRBJ1-3, with D possibly being TRBD1 (6 bases). The CDR3 length is 15 residues. Per the germline V gene, CDR1 is LGHNA and CDR2 is YNFKEQ. V lost 1 base, J lost 2 bases, and 9 bases lay in between.

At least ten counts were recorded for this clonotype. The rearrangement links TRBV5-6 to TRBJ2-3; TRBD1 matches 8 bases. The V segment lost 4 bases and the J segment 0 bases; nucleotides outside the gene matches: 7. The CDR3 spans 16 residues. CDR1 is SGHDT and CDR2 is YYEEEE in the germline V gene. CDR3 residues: CASSIPGTGSTDTQYF. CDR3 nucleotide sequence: TGTGCCAGCAGCATCCCGGGGACAGGCAGCACAGATACGCAGTATTTT. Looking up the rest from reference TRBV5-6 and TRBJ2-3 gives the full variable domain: DAGVTQSPTHLIKTRGQQVTLRCSPKSGHDTVSWYQQALGQGPQFIFQYYEEEERQRGNFPDRFSGHQFPNYSSELNVNALLLGDSALYLCASSIPGTGSTDTQYFGPGTRLTVL.

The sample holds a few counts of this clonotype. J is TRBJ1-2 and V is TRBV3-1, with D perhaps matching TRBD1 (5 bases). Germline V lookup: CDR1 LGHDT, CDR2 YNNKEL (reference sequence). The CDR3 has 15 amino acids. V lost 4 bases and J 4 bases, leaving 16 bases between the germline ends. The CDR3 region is CASSPRHDRLYGYTF. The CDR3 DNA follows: TGTGCCAGCAGCCCCCGACACGACAGACTCTATGGCTACACCTTC.

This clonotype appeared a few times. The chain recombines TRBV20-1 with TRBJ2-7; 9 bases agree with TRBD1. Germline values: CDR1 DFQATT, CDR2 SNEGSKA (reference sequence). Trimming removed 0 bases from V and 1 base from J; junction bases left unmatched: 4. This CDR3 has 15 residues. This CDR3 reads CSARETGTGSYEQYF. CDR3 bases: TGCAGTGCTAGAGAGACCGGGACAGGGTCCTACGAGCAGTACTTC.

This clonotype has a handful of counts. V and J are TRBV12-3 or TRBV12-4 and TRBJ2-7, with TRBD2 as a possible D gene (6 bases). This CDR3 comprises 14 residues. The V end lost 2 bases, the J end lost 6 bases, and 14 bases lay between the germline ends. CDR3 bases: TGTGCCAGCAGTTTATCGGGGGTTTCCGCCGAGCAGTACTTC. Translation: CASSLSGVSAEQYF.

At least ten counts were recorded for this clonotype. The CDR3 DNA reads TGTGCCAGCAGTTTAGCGGGGGCCAACTCCTACGAGCAGTACTTC. Its translation is CASSLAGANSYEQYF. The chain combines TRBV28 with TRBJ2-7; possibly TRBD2 for D (7 bases). V lost 2 bases, J lost 0 bases, and 11 bases lay in between. From germline, CDR1 is MDHEN and CDR2 SYDVKM. The CDR3 runs to 15 residues.

The CDR3 protein is CSARDLQALRQETQYF. As DNA, the CDR3 is TGCAGTGCTAGAGATTTGCAGGCCCTCCGCCAAGAGACCCAGTACTTC. The chain is built from TRBV20-1 and TRBJ2-5; no reliable D call. Per germline, CDR1 DFQATT and CDR2 SNEGSKA (reference sequence). This CDR3 is built from 16 residues. The V and J ends lost 0 bases and 1 base respectively, with 15 bases between them.

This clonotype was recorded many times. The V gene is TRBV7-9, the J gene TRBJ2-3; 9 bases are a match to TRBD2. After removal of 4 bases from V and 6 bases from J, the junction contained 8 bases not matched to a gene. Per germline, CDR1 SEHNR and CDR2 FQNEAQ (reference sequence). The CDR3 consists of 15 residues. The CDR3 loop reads CASSYRLAGADTQYF. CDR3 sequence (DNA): TGTGCCAGCAGCTACAGATTAGCGGGAGCGGATACGCAGTATTTT.

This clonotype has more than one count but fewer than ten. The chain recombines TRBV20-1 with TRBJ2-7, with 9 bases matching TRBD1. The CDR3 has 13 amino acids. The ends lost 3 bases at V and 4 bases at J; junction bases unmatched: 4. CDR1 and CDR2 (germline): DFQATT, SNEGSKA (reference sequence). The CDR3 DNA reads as TGCAGTGCTAGGGGGACAGGGATTTACGAGCAGTACTTC. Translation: CSARGTGIYEQYF.

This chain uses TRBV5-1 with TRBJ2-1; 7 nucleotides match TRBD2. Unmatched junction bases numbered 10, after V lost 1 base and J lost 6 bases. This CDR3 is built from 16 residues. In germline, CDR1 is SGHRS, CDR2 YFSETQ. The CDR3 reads CASSLSPGGGSNEQFF. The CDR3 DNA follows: TGCGCCAGCAGCTTGTCCCCAGGCGGGGGATCCAATGAGCAGTTCTTC.